This T cell receptor beta chain is from a study of T-cell reconstitution after alpha-beta-depleted transplantation in children. The CDR3 spans 14 residues. The V and J ends lost 4 bases and 6 bases respectively, with 13 bases between them. Germline V gene lookup returns CDR1 SEHNR and CDR2 FQNEAQ (reference sequence). Study findings and constraints: About two months after transplant, alpha-beta T cells reportedly came from several hundred expanded graft clones. Certain patients had high TCRbeta diversity at day 60, and it came from recipient T cells and thymic progenitors that survived. Most T-cell counts and diversity one year after the transplant came from T cells that were newly produced.

Unique molecular identifiers tagged the TCRbeta library. One entry per CDR3 protein results from TCRdb running MiXCR on the PCR reads. Of about 580,000 distinct CDR3 sequences listed, 25% to 30% are singletons. As regards this clonotype: The antigen remains unidentified.

The source of this sequence is a boy under two years old with Wiskott-Aldrich syndrome, due to receive a stem cell transplant. Here the sequenced sample was PBMCs, taken before TCRalphabeta/CD19-depleted stem cell transplant. The genes are TRBV7-9 and TRBJ1-5; tentatively, D is TRBD1 (5 bases). CDR3 DNA sequence: TGTGCCAGCAGCTCCCAGGGAGAGAGTCAGCCCCAGCATTTT. This translates into CASSSQGESQPQHF. The full variable domain, rest sourced from reference TRBV7-9 and TRBJ1-5, is DTGVSQNPRHKITKRGQNVTFRCDPISEHNRLYWYRQTLGQGPEFLTYFQNEAQLEKSRLLSDRFSAERPKGSFSTLEIQRTEQGDSAMYLCASSSQGESQPQHFGDGTRLSIL.